Below, 20 T cell receptor beta chains from the same sample are listed, as sequenced in a study of blood T cell repertoires in COVID-19. This table comes from immunoSEQ multiplex PCR, and its TCRdb copy is limited to in-frame clones, with some not included. The sample consists of almost 200,000 clones, 70% to 90% of them appearing once. Sequencing was performed on peripheral blood. The receptor set was obtained from a woman in her sixties or seventies with acute or convalescent COVID-19.

The chain couples TRBV11-1 to TRBJ1-6; TRBD1 is a possible D gene (6 bases). Germline V gene lookup returns CDR1 SGHAT and CDR2 FQDESV (reference sequence). The CDR3 has 15 residues. V shed 7 bases and J shed 6 bases, with 16 bases lying between them. The CDR3: CASTDRQGSNSPLHF. CDR3 in DNA: TGTGCCAGCACCGACCGGCAGGGGTCTAATTCACCCCTCCACTTT.

A few counts support this clone. This chain joins TRBV7-9 and TRBJ2-6; D unresolved. V dropped 0 bases and J dropped 2 bases, with 8 bases sitting between them. Germline CDR1 and CDR2: SEHNR and FQNEAQ (reference sequence). There are 16 residues in the CDR3. CDR3 nucleotides: TGTGCCAGCAGCTTAGCGCTGGCCACTGGGGCCAACGTCCTGACTTTC. Encoded protein: CASSLALATGANVLTF.

Concerning this clone itself: The sample carries other DNA sequences with the same CDR3. The CDR3 loop reads CASSLGVNTGELFF. In DNA, the CDR3 is TGCGCCAGCAGCTTAGGGGTTAACACCGGGGAGCTGTTTTTT. V is TRBV5-1 and J is TRBJ2-2; D might be TRBD1 (5 bases). This CDR3 comprises 14 residues. V shed 2 bases and J shed 2 bases, with 7 bases lying between them. Looked up from germline, CDR1 is SGHRS and CDR2 is YFSETQ.

This clone occurred once. The chain links TRBV2 to TRBJ1-5; 10 bases are a match to TRBD1. Per germline, CDR1 SNHLY and CDR2 FYNNEI. CDR3 length: 14 residues. V lost 7 bases to trimming and J lost 4 bases; unmatched junction nucleotides: 4. The CDR3 nucleotides read TGTGCCAGCACCTGGGGACAGGGGAATCAGCCCCAGCATTTT. As protein: CASTWGQGNQPQHF.

This clone has a single count. This CDR3 reads CASSLRTSTNTGELFF. In nucleotides, the CDR3 is TGCGCCAGCAGCTTACGGACTAGCACGAACACCGGGGAGCTGTTTTTT. This sequence joins TRBV5-1 and TRBJ2-2; 8 nucleotides align to TRBD2. Germline V gives CDR1 SGHRS, CDR2 YFSETQ. V gave up 2 bases and J gave up 0 bases; unmatched junction bases: 3. This CDR3 spans 16 amino acids.

For the CDR3, the DNA is TGCAGTGCTAGTTCCGCCAGAATCTACGAGCAGTACTTC. This translates into CSASSARIYEQYF. V usage is TRBV20-1 and J usage is TRBJ2-7; D gene ambiguous. Germline-derived CDR1 and CDR2 are DFQATT and SNEGSKA (reference sequence). V lost 3 bases and J lost 3, with 12 bases in between. CDR3 size: 13 residues.

This clone was picked up one time. The rearrangement links TRBV7-9 to TRBJ2-2, with 8 bases that match TRBD1. The germline V gene has CDR1 SEHNR and CDR2 FQNEAQ (reference sequence). The CDR3 extends over 14 amino acids. V shed 2 bases, J shed 7 bases, and the junction held 3 bases outside the gene matches. CDR3 protein: CASSLQGAVGELFF. For the CDR3, the DNA is TGTGCCAGCAGCTTACAGGGGGCCGTCGGGGAGCTGTTTTTT. Filled out from reference TRBV7-9 and TRBJ2-2, the complete variable domain reads DTGVSQNPRHKITKRGQNVTFRCDPISEHNRLYWYRQTLGQGPEFLTYFQNEAQLEKSRLLSDRFSAERPKGSFSTLEIQRTEQGDSAMYLCASSLQGAVGELFFGEGSRLTVL.

The chain has TRBV6-6 and TRBJ2-3, with TRBD2 matching over 7 bases. The CDR3 contains 13 residues. Per the germline V gene, CDR1 is MNHNY and CDR2 is SVGAGI (reference sequence). Trimming at V came to 6 bases and at J to 0 bases, leaving 0 bases not matched to a gene. The CDR3 loop is CASRGGSTDTQYF. Here the CDR3 DNA reads TGTGCCAGCAGGGGGGGGAGCACAGATACGCAGTATTTT.

The V gene is TRBV18, the J gene TRBJ1-1; 11 nucleotides align to TRBD1. This CDR3 is built from 14 residues. Losses at the gene ends were 4 bases for V and 5 bases for J; bases not matched to a gene: 3. Germline V gene lookup returns CDR1 KGHSH and CDR2 LQKENI. DNA for the CDR3: TGTGCCAGCTCACTCGGGACAGGGGGAACTGAAGCTTTCTTT. Amino acids: CASSLGTGGTEAFF.

The chain is built from TRBV27 and TRBJ2-2, with 9 bases identical to TRBD1. The CDR3 runs 18 residues. Germline lookup yields CDR1 MNHEY and CDR2 SMNVEV (reference sequence). Trimming cost V 2 bases and J 5 bases; bases outside gene matches: 12. CDR3 sequence (DNA): TGTGCCAGCAGTTTAAACAGGGGGGGACAGGGAAGAACCGGGGAGCTGTTTTTT. It codes for CASSLNRGGQGRTGELFF.

The genes are TRBV28 and TRBJ2-1, with TRBD2 matching over 11 bases. The CDR3 has 16 residues. V lost 6 bases and J lost 1; bases outside the gene matches: 5. Germline V lookup: CDR1 MDHEN, CDR2 SYDVKM. This CDR3 reads CASRLAGGLSYNEQFF. DNA of the CDR3: TGTGCCAGCAGGTTAGCGGGAGGGCTTTCCTACAATGAGCAGTTCTTC.

This CDR3 is CASSLNRVEGHEQYF. CDR3 sequence (DNA): TGTGCCAGCTCACTTAACAGGGTGGAAGGACACGAGCAGTACTTC. The chain joins TRBV18 to TRBJ2-7; possible D gene TRBD1, 6 bases. Germline assignment: CDR1 KGHSH and CDR2 LQKENI. Trimming left V 4 bases short and J 5 bases short, with 18 bases between. There are 15 residues in the CDR3. Filled out from reference TRBV18 and TRBJ2-7, the complete variable domain reads NAGVMQNPRHLVRRRGQEARLRCSPMKGHSHVYWYRQLPEEGLKFMVYLQKENIIDESGMPKERFSAEFPKEGPSILRIQQVVRGDSAAYFCASSLNRVEGHEQYFGPGTRLTVT.

The chain has TRBV19 and TRBJ1-5; 7 bases fit TRBD1. This CDR3 is 15 amino acids long. Per germline, CDR1 LNHDA and CDR2 SQIVND (reference sequence). J gave up 4 bases and V 3 bases, and 6 bases lay outside the gene matches. The CDR3 DNA reads TGTGCCAGTAGTATTACAGGGGTTCTGAATCAGCCCCAGCATTTT. Its protein product is CASSITGVLNQPQHF.

Concerning this clone: At one end the junction does not follow the germline gene, possibly because of a read error. The gene calls are TRBV5-5 and TRBJ2-3; 8 bases agree with TRBD1. Germline CDR1 SGHKS, CDR2 YYEKEE (reference sequence). This CDR3 contains 16 residues. Here the CDR3 DNA reads TGTGCCAGCACCTTGCTTGTCCAGGGGGCCACAGATACGCAGTATTTT. It codes for CASTLLVQGATDTQYF.

A few counts support this clone. The genes are TRBV7-2 and TRBJ2-1; TRBD2 matches at 9 bases. The germline V gene has CDR1 SGHTA and CDR2 FQGNSA. V lost 1 base and J lost 8; bases outside the gene matches: 9. The CDR3 length is 16 residues. The CDR3 DNA reads TGTGCCAGCAGCTTAGGTGCTAGCGGGGCTAAGTATGAGCAGTTCTTC. Translation gives CASSLGASGAKYEQFF.

The CDR3 nucleotides read TGCGCCAGCAGCTTGGTTGGACAGGCCCCTCAAGAGACCCAGTACTTC. As protein: CASSLVGQAPQETQYF. This chain connects TRBV5-1 to TRBJ2-5; 7 bases match TRBD1. V lost 0 bases and J lost 2; bases outside the gene matches: 7. Per germline, CDR1 SGHRS and CDR2 YFSETQ. The CDR3 length is 16 residues.

This clone was seen once. The chain carries TRBV7-9 and TRBJ1-4; the match to TRBD1 covers 7 bases. Germline V CDR1 and CDR2: SEHNR, FQNEAQ (reference sequence). V lost 5 bases, J lost 7 bases, and 16 bases stayed unmatched. The CDR3 length is 17 residues. CDR3 DNA: TGTGCCAGCAGCGCAGGGGGAGGAAGACGGACCGTTGAAAAACTGTTTTTT. Translated, it gives CASSAGGGRRTVEKLFF.

This clone has more than one count but fewer than ten. The chain carries TRBV12-3 or TRBV12-4 and TRBJ2-1; 9 bases fit TRBD2. CDR3 length equals 13 residues. J lost 6 bases, V lost 6 bases, and 3 bases had no gene match. This CDR3 is CASRTSGSNEQFF. The CDR3 nucleotides are TGTGCCAGCAGGACTAGCGGATCCAATGAGCAGTTCTTC.

The rearrangement joins TRBV11-2 to TRBJ2-7, with D possibly matching TRBD2 (5 bases). This CDR3 is built from 13 residues. CDR1 and CDR2 (germline): SGHAT, FQNNGV. Trimming shortened V by 0 bases and J by 7 bases, and 10 bases separated the two germline ends. Here the CDR3 reads CASSLERLLEQYF. The DNA of the CDR3 is TGTGCCAGCAGCTTAGAACGACTATTGGAGCAGTACTTC.

The rearrangement uses TRBV11-3 and TRBJ1-1; weak D call: TRBD1 (6 bases). CDR1 is SGHNT and CDR2 is YENEEA in the germline V gene. This CDR3 has 14 amino acids. V was cut by 2 bases and J by 1 base, with 8 bases left in between. CDR3 sequence (DNA): TGTGCCAGCAGCTTAAGGGGGGGGAACACTGAAGCTTTCTTT. Encoded protein: CASSLRGGNTEAFF.